This is a list of T cell receptor beta chains from one sample in a study of T cell responses to AZD1222 COVID-19 vaccine. Only in-frame clones appear in the TCRdb table, and some are missing; sequencing was by immunoSEQ multiplex PCR. The sample lists about 140,000 clones; 70% to 90% were seen once. This specimen consisted of peripheral blood, obtained on day 0 of AZD1222 vaccination. These receptor sequences come from an adult in good health. The CDR3 runs from the conserved cysteine through the conserved F or W. Fields, in order: CDR3 DNA, CDR3 protein, V gene, J gene, clone size, D gene. A D gene is named only where the DNA matches it firmly. Not every row has a clone size; where given, it reads once, few, many or a size class.

DNA: TGCGCCAGCAGCCAATCAGCGGGCTCCTACAATGAGCAGTTCTTC
CDR3: CASSQSAGSYNEQFF
V: TRBV4-1
J: TRBJ2-1
size: .
D: .

DNA: TGTGCCAGCAGTTATGGGGATACTGAGCAGTTCTTC
CDR3: CASSYGDTEQFF
V: TRBV6-5
J: TRBJ2-1
size: once
D: .

DNA: TGTGCCAGCAGCTTAGGACAGCGGAACACTGAAGCTTTCTTT
CDR3: CASSLGQRNTEAFF
V: TRBV11-3
J: TRBJ1-1
size: once
D: .

DNA: TGTGCTAGTGGGTGGACAGCGGGACAGACCTACGAGCAGTACTTC
CDR3: CASGWTAGQTYEQYF
V: TRBV12-5
J: TRBJ2-7
size: .
D: .

DNA: TGTGCCTGGTTAGATCGGCTCTACCGGGCAGATACGCAGTATTTT
CDR3: CAWLDRLYRADTQYF
V: TRBV30
J: TRBJ2-3
size: .
D: .

DNA: TGTGCCAGCAGCAAACAGGGGGCCAACACTGAAGCTTTCTTT
CDR3: CASSKQGANTEAFF
V: TRBV11-2
J: TRBJ1-1
size: .
D: TRBD1

DNA: TGTGCCAGCAGAATACCGGGACAGGCGAATTCACCCCTCCACTTT
CDR3: CASRIPGQANSPLHF
V: TRBV2
J: TRBJ1-6
size: .
D: TRBD1

DNA: TGTGCCAGTAGTAAGAGGAAGGGGCTTAACCCTGAAGCTTTCTTT
CDR3: CASSKRKGLNPEAFF
V: TRBV19
J: TRBJ1-1
size: .
D: .

DNA: TGTGCCAGCAGTCCCCTCAGAGGACGTGGGTCGCGGGAAGCTTTCTTT
CDR3: CASSPLRGRGSREAFF
V: TRBV27
J: TRBJ1-1
size: .
D: .

DNA: TGTGCCAGTAGTGGCTCTTGGGGGGCCAACGTCCTGACTTTC
CDR3: CASSGSWGANVLTF
V: TRBV19
J: TRBJ2-6
size: few
D: .

DNA: TGTGCCAGTAGCGCCTCCCAGGCGGCCCTCTATGGCTACACCTTC
CDR3: CASSASQAALYGYTF
V: TRBV19
J: TRBJ1-2
size: .
D: .

DNA: TGTGCCAGTAGTATAAGGGCTAGCGGGGCGAACACCGGGGAGCTGTTTTTT
CDR3: CASSIRASGANTGELFF
V: TRBV19
J: TRBJ2-2
size: .
D: TRBD2

DNA: TGTGCCAGCAGTCGCAGGGACAGGGTAAATCCCGGGGAGCTGTTTTTT
CDR3: CASSRRDRVNPGELFF
V: TRBV27
J: TRBJ2-2
size: once
D: TRBD1

DNA: TGTGCCAGCGCCCCCTGGGACAGGGGCTACTACGAGCAGTACTTC
CDR3: CASAPWDRGYYEQYF
V: TRBV7-8
J: TRBJ2-7
size: .
D: TRBD1

DNA: TGTGCCAGCAGCTTATCTTCGGGGTCCCTCGGTACGCAGTATTTT
CDR3: CASSLSSGSLGTQYF
V: TRBV5-5
J: TRBJ2-3
size: .
D: .

DNA: TGTGCCAGCATACTGCTGGGCCAAGAGACCCAGTACTTC
CDR3: CASILLGQETQYF
V: TRBV7-9
J: TRBJ2-5
size: .
D: .

DNA: TGTGCCAGTTCCATCGGGGGCCCTGGAAACACCATATATTTT
CDR3: CASSIGGPGNTIYF
V: TRBV19
J: TRBJ1-3
size: .
D: .

DNA: TGTGCCACCAGCAGAGAGGCCGGCCCCTACGAGCAGTACTTC
CDR3: CATSREAGPYEQYF
V: TRBV15
J: TRBJ2-7
size: .
D: .

DNA: TGTGCCAGCAGTGAAGTGTCAGGGGGCAGTCAGCCCCAGCATTTT
CDR3: CASSEVSGGSQPQHF
V: TRBV6-1
J: TRBJ1-5
size: .
D: TRBD1

DNA: TGTGCCAGCTCACCACCCCCTAGCGGGAACAGCACAGATACGCAGTATTTT
CDR3: CASSPPPSGNSTDTQYF
V: TRBV18
J: TRBJ2-3
size: .
D: TRBD2

DNA: TGTGCCAGCAGCACCGGAGGTAGGGGCAATCAGCCCCAGCATTTT
CDR3: CASSTGGRGNQPQHF
V: TRBV5-8
J: TRBJ1-5
size: .
D: .

DNA: TGTGCCAGCAGCGGGAGGCACTACAATGAGCAGTTCTTC
CDR3: CASSGRHYNEQFF
V: TRBV9
J: TRBJ2-1
size: .
D: .

DNA: TGTGCCAGCAGTCCCAGGGGGGCGCTTGCTATTAGCAATCAGCCCCAGCATTTT
CDR3: CASSPRGALAISNQPQHF
V: TRBV28
J: TRBJ1-5
size: .
D: TRBD1

DNA: TGTGCCAGCGGGGAGATGGGCACAGATACGCAGTATTTT
CDR3: CASGEMGTDTQYF
V: TRBV6-5
J: TRBJ2-3
size: .
D: .

DNA: TGTGCCAGCAGCCAAGAGGCAGGGACTGAAAAACTGTTTTTT
CDR3: CASSQEAGTEKLFF
V: TRBV3-1/TRBV3-2
J: TRBJ1-4
size: .
D: .

DNA: TGCAGCGTTTTCACAGTTTTTATGAACACTGAAGCTTTCTTT
CDR3: CSVFTVFMNTEAFF
V: TRBV29-1
J: TRBJ1-1
size: .
D: .

DNA: TGTGCCAGCAGGGGCTCAGGGGGGCCCGTGGGTGCCAAAAACATTCAGTACTTC
CDR3: CASRGSGGPVGAKNIQYF
V: TRBV2
J: TRBJ2-4
size: once
D: .

DNA: TGTGCCAGCGCGGTAGCCGCCTCGGGTTCACCCCTCCACTTT
CDR3: CASAVAASGSPLHF
V: TRBV7-8
J: TRBJ1-6
size: .
D: .

DNA: TGTGCCAGCAGCTCGTCTGTCGACGGTGAAGCTTTCTTT
CDR3: CASSSSVDGEAFF
V: TRBV7-8
J: TRBJ1-1
size: few
D: .

DNA: TGCGCCAGCAGCCTTGGGACAGGTATATTGAACACTGAAGCTTTCTTT
CDR3: CASSLGTGILNTEAFF
V: TRBV5-1
J: TRBJ1-1
size: .
D: TRBD1

DNA: TGTGCCAGCAGCCGGACTAGCGGGAGGGCCGGGGAGAGAGATACGCAGTATTTT
CDR3: CASSRTSGRAGERDTQYF
V: TRBV7-2
J: TRBJ2-3
size: .
D: TRBD2

DNA: TGTGCCAGCAGCCTGGTGCAGGGTAGCACCATATATTTT
CDR3: CASSLVQGSTIYF
V: TRBV3-1/TRBV3-2
J: TRBJ1-3
size: .
D: .

DNA: TGTGCCACCAGGGACAGCGGGACTGGAAACACCATATATTTT
CDR3: CATRDSGTGNTIYF
V: TRBV19
J: TRBJ1-3
size: .
D: TRBD1

DNA: TGTGCCAGCAGCAACCGGGGTAGCTCACCCCTCCACTTT
CDR3: CASSNRGSSPLHF
V: TRBV6-2/TRBV6-3
J: TRBJ1-6
size: .
D: .

DNA: TGTGCCAGCAGCTTCCGGGCTAGCCCCCAAGAGACCCAGTACTTC
CDR3: CASSFRASPQETQYF
V: TRBV11-2
J: TRBJ2-5
size: .
D: .

DNA: TGTGCCAGCAGTTCACTAGAAGGTGAGCAGTTCTTC
CDR3: CASSSLEGEQFF
V: TRBV11-2
J: TRBJ2-1
size: .
D: .